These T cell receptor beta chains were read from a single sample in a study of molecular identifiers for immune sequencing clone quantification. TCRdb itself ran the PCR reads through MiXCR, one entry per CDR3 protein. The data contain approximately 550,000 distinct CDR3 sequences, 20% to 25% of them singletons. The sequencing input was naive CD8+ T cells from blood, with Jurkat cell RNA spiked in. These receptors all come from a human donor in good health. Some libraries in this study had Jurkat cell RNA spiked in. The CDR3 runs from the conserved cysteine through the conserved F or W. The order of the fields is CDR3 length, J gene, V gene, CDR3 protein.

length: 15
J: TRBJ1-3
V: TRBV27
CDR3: CASSSTSYSGDTIYF

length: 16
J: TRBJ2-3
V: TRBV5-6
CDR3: CASSPWTSGRGDTQYF

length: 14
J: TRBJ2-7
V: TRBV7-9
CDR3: CASSSVLTGTEQYF

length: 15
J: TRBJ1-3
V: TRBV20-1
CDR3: CSARESRDFGNTIYF

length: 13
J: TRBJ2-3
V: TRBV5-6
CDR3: CASSSQDTDTQYF

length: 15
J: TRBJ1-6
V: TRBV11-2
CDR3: CASSFGARSYSPLHF

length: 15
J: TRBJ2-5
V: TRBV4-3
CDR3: CASSQVTNPKETQYF

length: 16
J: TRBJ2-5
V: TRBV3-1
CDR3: CASSQEGPYPQETQYF

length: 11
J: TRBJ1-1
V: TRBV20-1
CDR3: CSAGGSWEAFF

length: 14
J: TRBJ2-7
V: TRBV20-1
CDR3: CSAIAGVNSYEQYF

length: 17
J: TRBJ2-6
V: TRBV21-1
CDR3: CASSKVGGNSGANVLTF

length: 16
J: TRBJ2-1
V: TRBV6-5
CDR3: CASSYSKAGGYNEQFF

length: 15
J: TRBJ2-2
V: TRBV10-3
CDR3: CAISESSGDTGELFF

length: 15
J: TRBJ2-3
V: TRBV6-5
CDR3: CASSYSMGTSDTQYF

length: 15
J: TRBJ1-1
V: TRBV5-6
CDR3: CASSLGQGAGTGAFF

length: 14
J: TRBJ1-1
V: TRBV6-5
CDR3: CASSAQGLVTEAFF

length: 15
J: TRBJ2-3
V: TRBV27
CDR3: CASSIRTGTQDTQYF

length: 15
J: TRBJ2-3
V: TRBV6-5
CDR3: CASSPTGLAGGTLDF

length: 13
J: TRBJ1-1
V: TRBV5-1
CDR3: CASSFTSGTEAFF

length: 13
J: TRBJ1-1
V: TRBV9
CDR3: CASSDGPNTEAFF

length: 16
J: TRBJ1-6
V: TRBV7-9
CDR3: CASSPGAALYNSPLHF

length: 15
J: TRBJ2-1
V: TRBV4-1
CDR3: CASSQVGGVYNEQFF

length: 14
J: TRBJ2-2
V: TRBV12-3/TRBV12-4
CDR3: CASSRGAGAGELFF

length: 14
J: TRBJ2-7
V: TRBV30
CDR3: CAWSHSQGPYEQYF

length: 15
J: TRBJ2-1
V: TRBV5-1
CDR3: CASTRASGGYNEQFF

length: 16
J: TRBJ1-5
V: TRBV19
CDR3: CASSSGTGINNQPQHF

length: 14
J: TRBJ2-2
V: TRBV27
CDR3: CASSSGLNLGELFF

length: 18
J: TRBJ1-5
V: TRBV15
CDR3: CATSGDKPSRYSNQPQHF